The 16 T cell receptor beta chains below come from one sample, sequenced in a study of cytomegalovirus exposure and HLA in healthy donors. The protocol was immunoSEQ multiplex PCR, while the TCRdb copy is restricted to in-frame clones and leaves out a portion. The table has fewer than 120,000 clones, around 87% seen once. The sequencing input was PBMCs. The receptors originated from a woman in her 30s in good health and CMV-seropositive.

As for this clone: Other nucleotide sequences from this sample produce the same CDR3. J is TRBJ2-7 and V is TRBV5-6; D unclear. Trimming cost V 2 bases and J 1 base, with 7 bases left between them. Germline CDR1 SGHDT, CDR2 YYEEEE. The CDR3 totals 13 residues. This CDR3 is CASSFGSSYEQYF. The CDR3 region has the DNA TGTGCCAGCAGCTTTGGCAGTTCCTACGAGCAGTACTTC.

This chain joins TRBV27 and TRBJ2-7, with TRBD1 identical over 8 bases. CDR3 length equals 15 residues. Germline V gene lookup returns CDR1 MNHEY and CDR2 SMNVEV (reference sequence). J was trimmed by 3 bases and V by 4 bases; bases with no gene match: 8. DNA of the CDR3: TGTGCCAGCAGTTCCGCTAAGGGGACAGGCTACGAGCAGTACTTC. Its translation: CASSSAKGTGYEQYF.

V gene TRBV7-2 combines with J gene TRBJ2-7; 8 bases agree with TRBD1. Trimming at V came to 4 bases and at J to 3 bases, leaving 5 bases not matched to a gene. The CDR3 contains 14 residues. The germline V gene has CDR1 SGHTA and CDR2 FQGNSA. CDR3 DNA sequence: TGTGCCAGCAGCTCAACAGGGGGGTTCTACGAGCAGTACTTC. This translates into CASSSTGGFYEQYF. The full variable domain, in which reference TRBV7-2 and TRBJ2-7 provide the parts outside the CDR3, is GAGVSQSPSNKVTEKGKDVELRCDPISGHTALYWYRQSLGQGLEFLIYFQGNSAPDKSGLPSDRFSAERTGGSVSTLTIQRTQQEDSAVYLCASSSTGGFYEQYFGPGTRLTVT.

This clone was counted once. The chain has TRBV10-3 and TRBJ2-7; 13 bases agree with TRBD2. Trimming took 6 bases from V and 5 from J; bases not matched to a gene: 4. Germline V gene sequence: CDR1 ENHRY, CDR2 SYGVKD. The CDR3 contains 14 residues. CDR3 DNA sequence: TGTGCCATCAGGACTAGCGGGGGGTACAACGAGCAGTACTTC. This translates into CAIRTSGGYNEQYF.

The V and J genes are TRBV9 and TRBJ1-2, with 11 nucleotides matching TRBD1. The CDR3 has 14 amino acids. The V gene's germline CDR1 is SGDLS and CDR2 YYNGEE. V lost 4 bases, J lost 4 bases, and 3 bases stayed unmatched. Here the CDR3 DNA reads TGTGCCAGCAGCCGGACAGGGGGCGGCTATGGCTACACCTTC. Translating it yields CASSRTGGGYGYTF.

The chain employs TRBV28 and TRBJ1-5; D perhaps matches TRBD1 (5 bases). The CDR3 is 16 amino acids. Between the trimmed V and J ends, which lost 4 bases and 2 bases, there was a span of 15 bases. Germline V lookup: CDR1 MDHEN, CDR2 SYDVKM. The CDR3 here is CASSSPSRAGNQPQHF. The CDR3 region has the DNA TGTGCCAGCAGTTCCCCCTCCAGGGCTGGCAATCAGCCCCAGCATTTT.

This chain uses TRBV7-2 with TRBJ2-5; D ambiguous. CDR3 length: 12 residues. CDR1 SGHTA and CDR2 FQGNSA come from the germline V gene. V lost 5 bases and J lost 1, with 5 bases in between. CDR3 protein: CASSISQETQYF. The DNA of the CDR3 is TGTGCCAGCAGCATATCCCAAGAGACCCAGTACTTC.

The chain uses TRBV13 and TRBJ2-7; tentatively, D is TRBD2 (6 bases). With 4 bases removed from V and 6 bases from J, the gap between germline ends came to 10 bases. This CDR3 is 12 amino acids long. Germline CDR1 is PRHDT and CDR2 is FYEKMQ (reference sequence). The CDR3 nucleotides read TGTGCCAGCAGCTCCGGGGGAGGCGAGCAGTACTTC. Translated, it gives CASSSGGGEQYF. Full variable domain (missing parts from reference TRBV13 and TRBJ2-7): AAGVIQSPRHLIKEKRETATLKCYPIPRHDTVYWYQQGPGQDPQFLISFYEKMQSDKGSIPDRFSAQQFSDYHSELNMSSLELGDSALYFCASSSGGGEQYFGPGTRLTVT.

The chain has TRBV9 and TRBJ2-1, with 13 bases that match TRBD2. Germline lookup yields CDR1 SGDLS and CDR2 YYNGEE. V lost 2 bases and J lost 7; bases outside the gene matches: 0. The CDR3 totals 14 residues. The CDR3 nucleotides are TGTGCCAGCAGCGTGACTAGCGGGAGGAATGAGCAGTTCTTC. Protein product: CASSVTSGRNEQFF.

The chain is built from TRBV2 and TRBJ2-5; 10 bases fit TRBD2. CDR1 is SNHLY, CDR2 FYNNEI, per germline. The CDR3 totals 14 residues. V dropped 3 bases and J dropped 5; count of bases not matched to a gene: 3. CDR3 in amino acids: CASSDSGGRETQYF. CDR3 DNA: TGTGCCAGCAGTGATAGCGGGGGGCGGGAGACCCAGTACTTC.

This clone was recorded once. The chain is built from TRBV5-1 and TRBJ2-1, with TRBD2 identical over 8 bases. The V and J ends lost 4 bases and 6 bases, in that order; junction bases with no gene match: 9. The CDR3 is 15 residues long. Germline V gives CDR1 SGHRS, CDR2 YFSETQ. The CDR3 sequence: CASSDLAGIVNEQFF. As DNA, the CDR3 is TGCGCCAGCAGCGATTTAGCGGGAATTGTCAATGAGCAGTTCTTC. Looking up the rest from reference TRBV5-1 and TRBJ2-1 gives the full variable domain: KAGVTQTPRYLIKTRGQQVTLSCSPISGHRSVSWYQQTPGQGLQFLFEYFSETQRNKGNFPGRFSGRQFSNSRSEMNVSTLELGDSALYLCASSDLAGIVNEQFFGPGTRLTVL.

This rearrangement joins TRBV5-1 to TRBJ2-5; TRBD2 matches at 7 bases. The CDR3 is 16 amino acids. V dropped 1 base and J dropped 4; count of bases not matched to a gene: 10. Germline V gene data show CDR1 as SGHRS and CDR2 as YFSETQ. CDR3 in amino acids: CASSLSSGGLIETQYF. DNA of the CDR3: TGCGCCAGCAGCTTGTCCTCGGGGGGTTTAATAGAGACCCAGTACTTC.

CDR3 sequence (DNA): TGTGCCAGCAAAGGGACAGGGGGAGGGGAGCAGTACTTC. This sequence encodes CASKGTGGGEQYF. This chain links TRBV25-1 with TRBJ2-7; 11 bases agree with TRBD1. The V gene's germline CDR1 is MGHDK and CDR2 SYGVNS. Trimming took 7 bases from V and 7 from J; bases not matched to a gene: 6. The CDR3 sequence is 13 residues long.

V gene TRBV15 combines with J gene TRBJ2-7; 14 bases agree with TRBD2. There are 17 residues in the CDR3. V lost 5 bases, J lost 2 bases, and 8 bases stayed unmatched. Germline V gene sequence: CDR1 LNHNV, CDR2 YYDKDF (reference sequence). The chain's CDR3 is CATSGPGLAGVTYEQYF. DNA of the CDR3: TGTGCCACCAGCGGACCGGGACTAGCGGGAGTCACCTACGAGCAGTACTTC.

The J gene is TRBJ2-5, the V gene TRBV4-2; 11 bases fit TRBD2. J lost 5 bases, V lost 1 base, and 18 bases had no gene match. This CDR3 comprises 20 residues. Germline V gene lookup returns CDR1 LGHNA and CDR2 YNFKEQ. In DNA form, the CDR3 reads TGTGCCAGCAGCCAAGGACCCGGGACTAGCGGTCGGAAGGCGCGGGAGACCCAGTACTTC. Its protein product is CASSQGPGTSGRKARETQYF.

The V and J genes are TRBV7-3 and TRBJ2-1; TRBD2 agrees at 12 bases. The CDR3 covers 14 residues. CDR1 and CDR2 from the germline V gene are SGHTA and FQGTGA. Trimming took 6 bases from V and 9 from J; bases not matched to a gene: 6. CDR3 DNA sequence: TGTGCCAGCAGGCGACTAGCGGGAGACGGTGAGCAGTTCTTC. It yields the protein CASRRLAGDGEQFF.